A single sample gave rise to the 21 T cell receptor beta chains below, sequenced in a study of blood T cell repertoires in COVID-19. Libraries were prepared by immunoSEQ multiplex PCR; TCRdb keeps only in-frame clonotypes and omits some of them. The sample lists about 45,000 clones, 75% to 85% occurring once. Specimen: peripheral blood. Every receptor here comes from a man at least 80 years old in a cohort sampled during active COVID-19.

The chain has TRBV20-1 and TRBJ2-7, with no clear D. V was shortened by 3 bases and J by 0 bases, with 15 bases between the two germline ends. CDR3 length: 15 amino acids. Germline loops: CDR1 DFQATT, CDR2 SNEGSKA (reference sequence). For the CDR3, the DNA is TGCAGTGCTAGTATCCCCCAGCGCTACTCCTACGAGCAGTACTTC. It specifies CSASIPQRYSYEQYF.

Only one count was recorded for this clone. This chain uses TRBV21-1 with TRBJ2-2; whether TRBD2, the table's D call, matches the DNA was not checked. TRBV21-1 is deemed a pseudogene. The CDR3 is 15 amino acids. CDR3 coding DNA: TGTGCCAGCAGCGAGGGACTAGGGAACACCGGGGAGCTGTTTTTT. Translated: CASSEGLGNTGELFF.

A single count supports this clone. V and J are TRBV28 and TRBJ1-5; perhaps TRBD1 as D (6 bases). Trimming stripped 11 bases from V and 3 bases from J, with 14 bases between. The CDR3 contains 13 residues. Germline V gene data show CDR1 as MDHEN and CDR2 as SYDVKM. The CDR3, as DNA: TGTGCCGCCGACGGACAGTTCAATCAGCCCCAGCATTTT. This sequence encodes CAADGQFNQPQHF.

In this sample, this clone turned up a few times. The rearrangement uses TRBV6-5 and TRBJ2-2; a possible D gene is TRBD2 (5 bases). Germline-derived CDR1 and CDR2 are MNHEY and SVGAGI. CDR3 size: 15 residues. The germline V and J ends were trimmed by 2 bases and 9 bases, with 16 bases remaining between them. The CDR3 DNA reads TGTGCCAGCAGTTACACAGTAGCGAGATCGAGGGAGCTGTTTTTT. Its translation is CASSYTVARSRELFF.

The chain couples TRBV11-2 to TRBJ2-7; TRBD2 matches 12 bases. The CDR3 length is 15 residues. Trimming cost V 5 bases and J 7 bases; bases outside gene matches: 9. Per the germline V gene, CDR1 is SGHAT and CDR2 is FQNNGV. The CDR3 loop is CASSLGTSGLREQYF. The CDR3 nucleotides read TGTGCCAGCAGCCTGGGGACTAGCGGGTTAAGGGAGCAGTACTTC.

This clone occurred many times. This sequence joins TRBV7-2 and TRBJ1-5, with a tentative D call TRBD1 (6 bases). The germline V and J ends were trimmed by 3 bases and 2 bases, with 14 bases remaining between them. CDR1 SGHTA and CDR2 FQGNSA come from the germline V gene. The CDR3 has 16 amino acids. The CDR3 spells CASSFKTGLGNQPQHF. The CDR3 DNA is TGTGCCAGCAGCTTTAAGACAGGTCTCGGCAATCAGCCCCAGCATTTT.

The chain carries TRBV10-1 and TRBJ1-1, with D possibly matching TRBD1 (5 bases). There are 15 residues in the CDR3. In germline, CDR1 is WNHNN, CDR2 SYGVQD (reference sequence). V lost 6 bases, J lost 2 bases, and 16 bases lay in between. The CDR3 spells CASRRDSDPNTEAFF. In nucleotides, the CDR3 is TGCGCCAGCAGACGAGACAGCGACCCCAACACTGAAGCTTTCTTT.

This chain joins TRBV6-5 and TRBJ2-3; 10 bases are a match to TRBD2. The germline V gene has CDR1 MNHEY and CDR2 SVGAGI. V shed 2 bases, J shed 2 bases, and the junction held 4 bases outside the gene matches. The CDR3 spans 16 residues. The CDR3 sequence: CASSYGSGGSTDTQYF. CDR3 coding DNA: TGTGCCAGCAGTTACGGTAGCGGGGGGTCCACAGATACGCAGTATTTT.

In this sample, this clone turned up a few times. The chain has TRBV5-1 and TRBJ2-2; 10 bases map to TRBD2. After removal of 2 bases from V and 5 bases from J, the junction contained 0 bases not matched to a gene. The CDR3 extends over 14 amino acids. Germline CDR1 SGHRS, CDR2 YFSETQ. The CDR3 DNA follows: TGCGCCAGCAGCTTTAGCGGGAGGACCGGGGAGCTGTTTTTT. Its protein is CASSFSGRTGELFF.

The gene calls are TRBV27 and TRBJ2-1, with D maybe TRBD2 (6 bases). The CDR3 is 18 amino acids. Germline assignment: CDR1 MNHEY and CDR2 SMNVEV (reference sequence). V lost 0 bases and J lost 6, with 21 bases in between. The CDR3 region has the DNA TGTGCCAGCAGTTTATCATGGCGGCTACTTTCGGGAGTCAATGAGCAGTTCTTC. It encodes CASSLSWRLLSGVNEQFF.

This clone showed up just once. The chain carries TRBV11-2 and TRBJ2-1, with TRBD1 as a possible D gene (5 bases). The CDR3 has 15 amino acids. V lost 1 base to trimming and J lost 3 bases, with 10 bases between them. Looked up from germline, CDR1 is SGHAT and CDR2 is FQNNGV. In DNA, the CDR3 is TGTGCCAGCAGCTTAGCAGGGAAGCGCTACAATGAGCAGTTCTTC. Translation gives CASSLAGKRYNEQFF.

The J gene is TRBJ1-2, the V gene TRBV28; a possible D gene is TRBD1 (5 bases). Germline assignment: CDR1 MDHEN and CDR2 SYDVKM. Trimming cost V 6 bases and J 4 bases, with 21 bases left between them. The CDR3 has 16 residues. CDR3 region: CASRSVPGRGAYGYTF. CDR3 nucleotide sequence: TGTGCCAGCAGGTCAGTCCCGGGACGCGGGGCCTATGGCTACACCTTC.

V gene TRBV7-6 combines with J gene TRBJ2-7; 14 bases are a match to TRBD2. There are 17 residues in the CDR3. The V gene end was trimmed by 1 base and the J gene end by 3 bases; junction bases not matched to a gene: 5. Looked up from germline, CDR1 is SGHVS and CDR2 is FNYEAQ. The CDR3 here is CASSLVAGTSGGYEQYF. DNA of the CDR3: TGTGCCAGCAGCTTAGTAGCTGGGACTAGCGGGGGCTACGAGCAGTACTTC.

DNA of the CDR3: TGTGCCAGCAGCTTAATGACTAGCGGATTTACAGATACGCAGTATTTT. Its protein product is CASSLMTSGFTDTQYF. The J gene is TRBJ2-3, the V gene TRBV13; 9 nucleotides line up with TRBD2. This CDR3 has 16 residues. From germline, CDR1 is PRHDT and CDR2 FYEKMQ (reference sequence). Trimming at V came to 2 bases and at J to 3 bases, leaving 6 bases not matched to a gene. Full variable domain (remainder filled in from reference TRBV13 and TRBJ2-3): AAGVIQSPRHLIKEKRETATLKCYPIPRHDTVYWYQQGPGQDPQFLISFYEKMQSDKGSIPDRFSAQQFSDYHSELNMSSLELGDSALYFCASSLMTSGFTDTQYFGPGTRLTVL.

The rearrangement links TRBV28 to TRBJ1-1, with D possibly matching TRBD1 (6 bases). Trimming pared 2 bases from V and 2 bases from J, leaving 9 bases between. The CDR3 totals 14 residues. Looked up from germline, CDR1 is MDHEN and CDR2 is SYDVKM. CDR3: CASSLRGINTEAFF. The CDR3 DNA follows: TGTGCCAGCAGTTTAAGGGGGATTAACACTGAAGCTTTCTTT.

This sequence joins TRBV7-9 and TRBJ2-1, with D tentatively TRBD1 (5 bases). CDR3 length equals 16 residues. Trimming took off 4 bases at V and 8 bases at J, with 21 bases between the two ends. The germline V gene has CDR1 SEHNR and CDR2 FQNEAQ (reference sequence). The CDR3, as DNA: TGTGCCAGCAGCTCCCGGACATGGGGTATTATGGATGAGCAGTTCTTC. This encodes CASSSRTWGIMDEQFF.

CDR3 residues: CASSSGTGGHPTTYNEQFF. The CDR3 coding sequence is TGTGCCAGCAGCTCCGGGACAGGGGGCCATCCGACCACCTACAATGAGCAGTTCTTC. V gene TRBV5-6 combines with J gene TRBJ2-1, with 12 bases matching TRBD1. The trim removed 3 bases at V and 2 bases at J, leaving 12 bases unmatched. This CDR3 spans 19 amino acids. Germline lookup yields CDR1 SGHDT and CDR2 YYEEEE. The entire variable domain, with the rest obtained from reference TRBV5-6 and TRBJ2-1, is as follows: DAGVTQSPTHLIKTRGQQVTLRCSPKSGHDTVSWYQQALGQGPQFIFQYYEEEERQRGNFPDRFSGHQFPNYSSELNVNALLLGDSALYLCASSSGTGGHPTTYNEQFFGPGTRLTVL.

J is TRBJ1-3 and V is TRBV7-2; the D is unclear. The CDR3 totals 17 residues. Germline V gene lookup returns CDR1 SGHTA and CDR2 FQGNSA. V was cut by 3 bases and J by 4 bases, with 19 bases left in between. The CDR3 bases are TGTGCCAGCAGCTTTTCGCCGGTCCCTTTTAGAGGAAACACCATATATTTT. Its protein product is CASSFSPVPFRGNTIYF.

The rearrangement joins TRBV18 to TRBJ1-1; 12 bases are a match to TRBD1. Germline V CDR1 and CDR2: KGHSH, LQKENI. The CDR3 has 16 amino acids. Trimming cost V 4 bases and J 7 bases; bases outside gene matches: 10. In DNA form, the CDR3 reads TGTGCCAGCTCACAAGGGACAGGGGGCGCGTATAGTGAAGCTTTCTTT. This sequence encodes CASSQGTGGAYSEAFF.

The CDR3 bases are TGTGCCAGCAGTGCCCCGGGACTAGGAGATACGCAGTATTTT. Protein sequence: CASSAPGLGDTQYF. This chain links TRBV28 with TRBJ2-3; 8 bases line up with TRBD2. Trimming at V came to 5 bases and at J to 5 bases, leaving 6 bases not matched to a gene. Germline V gene lookup returns CDR1 MDHEN and CDR2 SYDVKM. The CDR3 length is 14 residues.

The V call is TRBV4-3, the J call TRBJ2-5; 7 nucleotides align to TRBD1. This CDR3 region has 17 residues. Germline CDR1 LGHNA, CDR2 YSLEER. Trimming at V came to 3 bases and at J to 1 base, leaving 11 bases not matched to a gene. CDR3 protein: CASSQDPPGQSQETQYF. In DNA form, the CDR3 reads TGCGCCAGCAGCCAGGATCCTCCGGGACAGAGCCAAGAGACCCAGTACTTC.